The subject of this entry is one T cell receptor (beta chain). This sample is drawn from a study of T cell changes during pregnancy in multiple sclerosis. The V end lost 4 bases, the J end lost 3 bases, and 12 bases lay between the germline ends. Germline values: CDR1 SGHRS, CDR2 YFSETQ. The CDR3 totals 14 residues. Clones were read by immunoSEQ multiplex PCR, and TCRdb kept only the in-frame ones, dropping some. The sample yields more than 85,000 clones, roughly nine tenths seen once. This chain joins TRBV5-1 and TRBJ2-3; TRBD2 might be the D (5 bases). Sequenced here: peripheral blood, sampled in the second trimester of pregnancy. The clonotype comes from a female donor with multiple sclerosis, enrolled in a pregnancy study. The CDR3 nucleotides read TGCGCCAGCAGCAATGAGGGTGGGACAGATACGCAGTATTTT. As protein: CASSNEGGTDTQYF.